This passage covers 32 T cell receptor beta chains from one sample sequenced in a study of blood T cell repertoires in COVID-19. Profiled with immunoSEQ multiplex PCR; TCRdb holds only in-frame clones, not every one. Seen here are 200,000 to 250,000 clones, almost 85% observed once, and the top ten hold 1.9%. Specimen: peripheral blood. These receptors were taken from an elderly woman with acute or convalescent COVID-19.

This rearrangement joins TRBV19 to TRBJ1-1, with 8 bases matching TRBD1. Germline V lookup: CDR1 LNHDA, CDR2 SQIVND (reference sequence). The CDR3 is 16 residues long. The V segment lost 8 bases and the J segment 5 bases; nucleotides outside the gene matches: 16. The CDR3 loop reads CASGGSRGPTVTEAFF. Here the CDR3 DNA reads TGTGCCAGTGGAGGGTCCAGGGGGCCCACCGTTACTGAAGCTTTCTTT.

The CDR3 protein is CASSSPGVDGYGYTF. CDR3 in DNA: TGTGCCAGCAGTTCACCGGGGGTTGACGGCTATGGCTACACCTTC. V gene TRBV6-5 combines with J gene TRBJ1-2; tentative D call: TRBD1 (5 bases). The ends were cut back, 4 bases at V and 4 bases at J, with 16 bases in the middle. The germline CDR1 and CDR2 sequences are MNHEY and SVGAGI. This CDR3 has 15 residues.

This clone occurred once. The V and J genes are TRBV7-2 and TRBJ2-1; a weak D match, TRBD2 (6 bases). V dropped 1 base and J dropped 6 bases, with 13 bases sitting between them. This CDR3 is 15 amino acids long. CDR1 is SGHTA and CDR2 is FQGNSA in the germline V gene. For the CDR3, the DNA is TGTGCCAGCAGCTTAGTGGGGCTAGCGAGCAATGAGCAGTTCTTC. It encodes CASSLVGLASNEQFF.

The rearrangement links TRBV28 to TRBJ1-4; possible D gene TRBD1, 6 bases. Trimming cost V 6 bases and J 4 bases, with 12 bases left between them. Germline CDR1 and CDR2: MDHEN and SYDVKM. The length of the CDR3 is 14 residues. CDR3: CASSPGQLNEKLFF. CDR3 nucleotides: TGTGCCAGCAGCCCAGGACAGCTTAATGAAAAACTGTTTTTT.

V and J are TRBV21-1 and TRBJ2-1; the D segment call TRBD2 is taken from the table without a DNA check. TRBV21-1 is classified as a pseudogene. The CDR3 runs 14 residues. CDR3 nucleotides: TGTGCCAGCAGCGAACTAGCGGAGGGAGTTGAGCAGTTCTTC. This encodes CASSELAEGVEQFF.

The chain has TRBV7-2 and TRBJ2-5; D ambiguous. Germline CDR1 SGHTA, CDR2 FQGNSA. V gave up 2 bases and J gave up 5 bases, with 6 bases separating them. CDR3 length equals 12 residues. CDR3 in amino acids: CASSLTLETQYF. CDR3 nucleotides: TGTGCCAGCAGCTTAACTCTGGAGACCCAGTACTTC.

The chain uses TRBV19 and TRBJ1-5, with 9 bases lining up with TRBD1. J gave up 1 base and V 6 bases, and 7 bases lay outside the gene matches. CDR3 length: 16 residues. CDR1 LNHDA and CDR2 SQIVND come from the germline V gene (reference sequence). The CDR3 sequence is CASSPYGQGSNQPQHF. The CDR3 DNA reads as TGTGCCAGTAGCCCCTATGGACAGGGGAGCAATCAGCCCCAGCATTTT. The full variable domain, with the rest looked up from reference TRBV19 and TRBJ1-5, is DGGITQSPKYLFRKEGQNVTLSCEQNLNHDAMYWYRQDPGQGLRLIYYSQIVNDFQKGDIAEGYSVSREKKESFPLTVTSAQKNPTAFYLCASSPYGQGSNQPQHFGDGTRLSIL.

This clone was observed once. V and J are TRBV5-4 and TRBJ2-5; TRBD2 agrees at 15 bases. Looked up from germline, CDR1 is SGHNT and CDR2 is YYREEE (reference sequence). The V segment lost 3 bases and the J segment 4 bases; nucleotides outside the gene matches: 4. The CDR3 contains 16 residues. CDR3 sequence (DNA): TGTGCCAGCAGCTCTGGACTAGCGGGAGGGGGAGAGACCCAGTACTTC. Protein sequence: CASSSGLAGGGETQYF.

In nucleotides, the CDR3 is TGTGCCAGCAGTGAATTGGCAGGGACTGGAAACACCATATATTTT. This gives the protein CASSELAGTGNTIYF. This chain uses TRBV2 with TRBJ1-3, with D possibly TRBD1 on 5 matching bases. CDR3 size: 15 residues. With 2 bases removed from V and 2 bases from J, the gap between germline ends came to 10 bases. Germline lookup yields CDR1 SNHLY and CDR2 FYNNEI.

The gene calls are TRBV19 and TRBJ2-2, with 8 bases matching TRBD1. CDR1 LNHDA and CDR2 SQIVND come from the germline V gene (reference sequence). V shed 1 base, J shed 2 bases, and the junction held 6 bases outside the gene matches. This CDR3 region has 17 residues. The CDR3 DNA reads as TGTGCCAGTAGTATAGGTTGGGGGACAGGCAACACCGGGGAGCTGTTTTTT. Translating gives CASSIGWGTGNTGELFF. The full variable domain, with the rest looked up from reference TRBV19 and TRBJ2-2, is DGGITQSPKYLFRKEGQNVTLSCEQNLNHDAMYWYRQDPGQGLRLIYYSQIVNDFQKGDIAEGYSVSREKKESFPLTVTSAQKNPTAFYLCASSIGWGTGNTGELFFGEGSRLTVL.

The J gene is TRBJ2-5, the V gene TRBV21-1; the D call of TRBD1 is as the table states it, not checked on the DNA. TRBV21-1 is a known pseudogene. The CDR3 covers 18 residues. The CDR3 region is CASSKERPDRRGQETQYF. CDR3 DNA: TGTGCCAGCAGCAAAGAAAGGCCGGATCGCAGGGGCCAAGAGACCCAGTACTTC.

The rearrangement uses TRBV4-3 and TRBJ1-5, with D maybe TRBD1 (5 bases). CDR1 and CDR2 from the germline V gene are LGHNA and YSLEER. The CDR3 length is 18 residues. Trimming removed 1 base at V and 3 bases at J, with 19 bases between. The CDR3 protein is CASSQVSPGEGANQPQHF. The CDR3, as DNA: TGCGCCAGCAGCCAAGTTTCCCCGGGGGAGGGTGCCAATCAGCCCCAGCATTTT.

This rearrangement joins TRBV25-1 to TRBJ1-3; D gene unclear. V lost 3 bases and J lost 2, with 11 bases in between. CDR1 is MGHDK and CDR2 is SYGVNS in the germline V gene. The CDR3 runs to 15 residues. CDR3 nucleotides: TGTGCCAGCAGTGAGGGAGTACTAGCTGGAAACACCATATATTTT. This codes for CASSEGVLAGNTIYF.

The rearrangement joins TRBV20-1 to TRBJ1-1, with D maybe TRBD1 (6 bases). Germline lookup yields CDR1 DFQATT and CDR2 SNEGSKA (reference sequence). V lost 2 bases and J lost 6, with 7 bases in between. This CDR3 comprises 11 residues. CDR3 coding DNA: TGCAGTGCTAGACAGGGGTCTGAAGCTTTCTTT. It is translated as CSARQGSEAFF.

The rearrangement joins TRBV30 to TRBJ2-7; a weak D match, TRBD1 (6 bases). Germline V CDR1 and CDR2: GTSNPN, SVGIG (reference sequence). V lost 5 bases and J 1 base, leaving 12 bases between the germline ends. The length of the CDR3 is 13 residues. The CDR3 is CAWSTGLSYEQYF. The DNA for the CDR3 is TGTGCCTGGTCAACAGGGCTATCCTACGAGCAGTACTTC. Filled out from reference TRBV30 and TRBJ2-7, the complete variable domain reads SQTIHQWPATLVQPVGSPLSLECTVEGTSNPNLYWYRQAAGRGLQLLFYSVGIGQISSEVPQNLSASRPQDRQFILSSKKLLLSDSGFYLCAWSTGLSYEQYFGPGTRLTVT.

The chain carries TRBV7-9 and TRBJ2-3; tentative D call: TRBD2 (8 bases). CDR3 size: 18 residues. In germline, CDR1 is SEHNR, CDR2 FQNEAQ (reference sequence). The ends were cut back, 3 bases at V and 8 bases at J, with 27 bases in the middle. The CDR3 nucleotides are TGTGCCAGCAGCTTGGAGGGACAGACCGGGACTAGTTTTCTTACGCAGTATTTT. It translates to CASSLEGQTGTSFLTQYF.

Note on this clone: Within the sample, other DNA sequences also encode this same CDR3. The chain recombines TRBV19 with TRBJ1-1, with no clear D. With 1 base removed from V and 0 bases from J, the gap between germline ends came to 6 bases. The CDR3 loop spans 14 amino acids. Germline CDR1 reads LNHDA; CDR2 reads SQIVND (reference sequence). Here the CDR3 reads CASSIGRVNTEAFF. In nucleotides, the CDR3 is TGTGCCAGTAGTATAGGACGGGTGAACACTGAAGCTTTCTTT.

The rearrangement uses TRBV10-3 and TRBJ2-3; TRBD2 matches at 11 bases. The V gene end was trimmed by 5 bases and the J gene end by 4 bases; junction bases not matched to a gene: 2. Germline loops: CDR1 ENHRY, CDR2 SYGVKD. The CDR3 length is 14 residues. CDR3 region: CAISLAGGPDTQYF. CDR3 in DNA: TGTGCCATCAGTCTAGCGGGGGGCCCAGATACGCAGTATTTT.

The rearrangement uses TRBV3-1 (or the pseudogene TRBV3-2) and TRBJ1-3; TRBD1 agrees at 7 bases. This CDR3 is built from 15 residues. V lost 4 bases and J lost 0; bases outside the gene matches: 3. The germline CDR1 and CDR2 sequences are LGHDT and YNNKEL (reference sequence). The CDR3 region is CASSRDSSSGNTIYF. The CDR3 nucleotides are TGTGCCAGCAGCCGGGACAGCAGCTCTGGAAACACCATATATTTT.

The chain links TRBV2 to TRBJ2-5, with D perhaps matching TRBD1 (6 bases). CDR3 length equals 12 residues. Per the germline V gene, CDR1 is SNHLY and CDR2 is FYNNEI. Between the trimmed V and J ends, which lost 9 bases and 4 bases, there was a span of 12 bases. The CDR3 loop reads CARQGVGETQYF. CDR3 sequence (DNA): TGTGCCAGACAGGGCGTTGGAGAGACCCAGTACTTC.

V gene TRBV19 combines with J gene TRBJ1-5; 7 nucleotides match TRBD1. With 6 bases clipped from V and 5 bases from J, the junction kept 10 bases outside the gene matches. The CDR3 extends over 15 amino acids. Germline CDR1 LNHDA, CDR2 SQIVND (reference sequence). In DNA, the CDR3 is TGTGCCAGTAGGGGGGTGGGACAGTCGCATCAGCCCCAGCATTTT. Amino acids: CASRGVGQSHQPQHF.

This chain connects TRBV7-2 to TRBJ2-7; D is possibly TRBD2 (5 bases). V was trimmed by 7 bases and J by 5 bases, leaving 12 bases between them. CDR1 and CDR2 (germline): SGHTA, FQGNSA. This CDR3 has 12 amino acids. CDR3 DNA sequence: TGTGCCAGCACCCTCTGGGGAGACGAGCAGTACTTC. Translating it yields CASTLWGDEQYF.

The CDR3 protein is CASSLPPTSGRGETQYF. The CDR3 DNA follows: TGTGCCAGCAGTCTACCCCCGACTAGCGGGAGAGGGGAGACCCAGTACTTC. This chain connects TRBV28 to TRBJ2-5; TRBD2 aligns across 12 bases. This CDR3 region has 17 residues. Germline CDR1 is MDHEN and CDR2 is SYDVKM. The trim removed 5 bases at V and 5 bases at J, leaving 12 bases unmatched.

The chain couples TRBV4-3 to TRBJ1-3; D perhaps matches TRBD1 (6 bases). Germline V lookup: CDR1 LGHNA, CDR2 YSLEER. The V gene lost 1 base and the J gene lost 5 bases, with 12 bases spanning the gap. This CDR3 region has 15 residues. In DNA, the CDR3 is TGCGCCAGCAGCCAAGCGGGCACAGGGAGAAACACCATATATTTT. Translated: CASSQAGTGRNTIYF.

This rearrangement joins TRBV5-1 to TRBJ2-1, with TRBD2 matching over 8 bases. The CDR3 is made up of 16 amino acids. V trimming: 0 bases; J trimming: 4 bases; junction bases outside the gene matches: 6. CDR1 and CDR2 from the germline V gene are SGHRS and YFSETQ. CDR3 nucleotides: TGCGCCAGCAGCTTGGACTTCGGGAGGGCTTACAATGAGCAGTTCTTC. Translating gives CASSLDFGRAYNEQFF.

The chain uses TRBV7-2 and TRBJ2-5; D is perhaps TRBD1 (6 bases). Germline V gives CDR1 SGHTA, CDR2 FQGNSA. Trimming took off 0 bases at V and 4 bases at J, with 21 bases between the two ends. This CDR3 has 18 residues. The CDR3 coding sequence is TGTGCCAGCAGCTTAGCGGGGGCAGGGGCTTTTCATAGAGAGACCCAGTACTTC. This gives the protein CASSLAGAGAFHRETQYF. Complete variable domain (other parts from reference TRBV7-2 and TRBJ2-5): GAGVSQSPSNKVTEKGKDVELRCDPISGHTALYWYRQSLGQGLEFLIYFQGNSAPDKSGLPSDRFSAERTGGSVSTLTIQRTQQEDSAVYLCASSLAGAGAFHRETQYFGPGTRLLVL.

The rearrangement uses TRBV6-5 and TRBJ1-1; 7 nucleotides line up with TRBD1. The CDR3 covers 13 residues. Germline CDR1 is MNHEY and CDR2 is SVGAGI. After removal of 6 bases from V and 3 bases from J, the junction contained 4 bases not matched to a gene. The CDR3 nucleotides are TGTGCCAGCAGAAACAGGGGTGACACTGAAGCTTTCTTT. Its protein product is CASRNRGDTEAFF.

V and J are TRBV5-5 and TRBJ2-1; 7 bases line up with TRBD1. CDR3 length: 15 amino acids. Germline V gives CDR1 SGHKS, CDR2 YYEKEE (reference sequence). V lost 0 bases, J lost 0 bases, and 0 bases stayed unmatched. CDR3 in amino acids: CASSLGTGSYNEQFF. Here the CDR3 DNA reads TGTGCCAGCAGCTTGGGGACAGGCTCCTACAATGAGCAGTTCTTC.

V and J are TRBV2 and TRBJ1-2; D gene ambiguous. Trimming cost V 4 bases and J 5 bases, with 14 bases left between them. Germline CDR1 SNHLY, CDR2 FYNNEI. The CDR3 loop spans 14 amino acids. CDR3 residues: CASSGSGYRYGYTF. For the CDR3, the DNA is TGTGCCAGCAGTGGGTCGGGTTATCGGTATGGCTACACCTTC.

This rearrangement joins TRBV7-3 to TRBJ2-3, with a weak D call TRBD2 (6 bases). Germline V lookup: CDR1 SGHTA, CDR2 FQGTGA. The CDR3 runs to 16 residues. The V end was cut by 2 bases, the J end by 6 bases, with 18 bases between. The CDR3 DNA sequence: TGTGCCAGCAGCTTATTCTCGGGAGCCCCGGCCGATACGCAGTATTTT. Residues: CASSLFSGAPADTQYF.

The chain joins TRBV7-8 to TRBJ2-7; 7 nucleotides line up with TRBD2. The V segment lost 7 bases and the J segment 2 bases; nucleotides outside the gene matches: 11. Per the germline V gene, CDR1 is SGHVS and CDR2 is FQNEAQ. The CDR3 runs to 15 residues. The CDR3 sequence: CASTTRWGGAYEQYF. CDR3 DNA: TGTGCCAGCACCACACGGTGGGGGGGGGCCTACGAGCAGTACTTC.

This clone came up once. The chain couples TRBV6-6 to TRBJ1-5; D not resolved. Trimming took off 4 bases at V and 0 bases at J, with 10 bases between the two ends. Germline V lookup: CDR1 MNHNY, CDR2 SVGAGI (reference sequence). The length of the CDR3 is 15 residues. The CDR3 DNA is TGTGCCAGCAGTTGGACTCCTAATAGCAATCAGCCCCAGCATTTT. Translated: CASSWTPNSNQPQHF.